Reported below is one TCR beta chain. As yet, its antigen is unknown. These data originate in a study of CD8 T cells in ankylosing spondylitis. The CDR3 covers 15 residues. The germline CDR1 and CDR2 sequences are SGHAT and FQNNGV. Trimming removed 0 bases from V and 4 bases from J; junction bases left unmatched: 4. TCRdb fed the 5' RACE reads into MiXCR, producing one record per CDR3 protein. This sample has around 300,000 distinct CDR3 sequences; under 25% occur once, and the top ten carry 3.5%. Study outcomes and limitations: As reported, disease-linked clones showed significant enrichment in matched ankylosing spondylitis synovial fluid.

The sequenced material came from blood, either unsorted or a sorted T cell fraction (not recorded which). The source is a female donor with ankylosing spondylitis or in good health (not recorded which). The gene calls are TRBV11-2 and TRBJ2-5; 8 bases map to TRBD2. CDR3 DNA: TGTGCCAGCAGCTTAGAAGCGGGAGTGCTAGAGACCCAGTACTTC. Translation gives CASSLEAGVLETQYF.